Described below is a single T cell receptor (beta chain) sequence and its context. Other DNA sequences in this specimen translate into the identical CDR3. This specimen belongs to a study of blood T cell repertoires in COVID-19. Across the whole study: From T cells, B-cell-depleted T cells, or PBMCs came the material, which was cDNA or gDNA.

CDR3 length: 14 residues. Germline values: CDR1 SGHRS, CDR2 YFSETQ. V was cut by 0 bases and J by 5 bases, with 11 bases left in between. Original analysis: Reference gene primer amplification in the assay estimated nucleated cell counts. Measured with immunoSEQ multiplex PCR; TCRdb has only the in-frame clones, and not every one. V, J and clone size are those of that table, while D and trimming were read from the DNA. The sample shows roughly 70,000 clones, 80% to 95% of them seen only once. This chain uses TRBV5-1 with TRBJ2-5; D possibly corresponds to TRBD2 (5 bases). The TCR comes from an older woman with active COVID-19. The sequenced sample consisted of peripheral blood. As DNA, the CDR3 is TGCGCCAGCAGCTTGGGGAGAGGGTCGGAGACCCAGTACTTC. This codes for CASSLGRGSETQYF.